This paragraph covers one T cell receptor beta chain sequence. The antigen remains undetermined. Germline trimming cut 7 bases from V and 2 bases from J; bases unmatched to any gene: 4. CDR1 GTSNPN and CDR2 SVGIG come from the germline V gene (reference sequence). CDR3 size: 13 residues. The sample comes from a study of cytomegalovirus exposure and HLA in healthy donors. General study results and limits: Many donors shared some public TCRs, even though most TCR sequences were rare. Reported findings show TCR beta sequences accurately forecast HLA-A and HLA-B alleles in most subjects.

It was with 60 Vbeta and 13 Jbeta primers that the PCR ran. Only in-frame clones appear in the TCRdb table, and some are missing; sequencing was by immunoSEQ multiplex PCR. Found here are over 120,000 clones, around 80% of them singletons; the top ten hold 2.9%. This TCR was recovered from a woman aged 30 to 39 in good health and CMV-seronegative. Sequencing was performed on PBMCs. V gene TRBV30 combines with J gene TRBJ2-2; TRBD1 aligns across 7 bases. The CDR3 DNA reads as TGTGCCTACGAGGGGGCCAACACCGGGGAGCTGTTTTTT. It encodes CAYEGANTGELFF.